These 22 T cell receptor beta chains originate from one sample sequenced in a study of blood T cell repertoires in COVID-19. The method was immunoSEQ multiplex PCR; TCRdb's version includes in-frame clones alone and lacks a portion of them. The sample lists under 250,000 clones, under 90% occurring once. The sample consisted of peripheral blood. These receptors originate from a man aged 50 or older with COVID-19, enrolled during active disease.

This sequence joins TRBV10-3 and TRBJ2-3; 8 nucleotides align to TRBD2. CDR3 length: 15 amino acids. The trim removed 7 bases at V and 1 base at J, leaving 7 bases unmatched. CDR1 is ENHRY and CDR2 is SYGVKD in the germline V gene. The CDR3 loop reads CAIKEASGRTDTQYF. Written as DNA, the CDR3 is TGTGCCATCAAGGAGGCTAGCGGGCGCACAGATACGCAGTATTTT.

This chain links TRBV2 with TRBJ1-2; D gene ambiguous. From germline, CDR1 is SNHLY and CDR2 FYNNEI. Trimming left V 8 bases short and J 6 bases short, with 16 bases between. This CDR3 contains 13 residues. The CDR3 here is CASATEAANGYTF. Written as DNA, the CDR3 is TGTGCCAGCGCGACGGAAGCGGCTAATGGCTACACCTTC.

The rearrangement links TRBV7-2 to TRBJ2-1, with unresolved D. The V and J ends lost 4 bases and 1 base respectively, with 11 bases between them. CDR1 SGHTA and CDR2 FQGNSA come from the germline V gene. The CDR3 is made up of 15 amino acids. The CDR3 loop reads CASSSKPGSYNEQFF. CDR3 in DNA: TGTGCCAGCAGCTCTAAACCCGGGTCCTACAATGAGCAGTTCTTC.

This chain uses TRBV5-6 with TRBJ1-2; 7 bases align to TRBD1. V was clipped by 0 bases and J by 4 bases; unmatched bases: 3. This CDR3 is 14 amino acids long. Germline V gene sequence: CDR1 SGHDT, CDR2 YYEEEE. The CDR3 sequence: CASSLGQGGYGYTF. The CDR3 nucleotides are TGTGCCAGCAGCTTGGGACAGGGTGGCTATGGCTACACCTTC.

This CDR3 is CASSVSDSGKYYNEQFF. In nucleotides, the CDR3 is TGTGCCAGCAGCGTAAGTGATAGCGGGAAGTATTACAATGAGCAGTTCTTC. The V gene is TRBV9, the J gene TRBJ2-1, with 8 bases lining up with TRBD2. The CDR3 runs 17 residues. Germline V lookup: CDR1 SGDLS, CDR2 YYNGEE. Trimming removed 1 base from V and 4 bases from J; junction bases left unmatched: 10.

This clone was picked up one time. J is TRBJ1-5 and V is TRBV7-2; 7 positions agree with TRBD1. J was trimmed by 7 bases and V by 1 base; bases with no gene match: 7. This CDR3 has 15 amino acids. Germline V gene data show CDR1 as SGHTA and CDR2 as FQGNSA. This CDR3 reads CASSLVGGARQPQHF. In DNA, the CDR3 is TGTGCCAGCAGCTTAGTAGGGGGCGCGAGACAGCCCCAGCATTTT. Full variable domain (missing parts from reference TRBV7-2 and TRBJ1-5): GAGVSQSPSNKVTEKGKDVELRCDPISGHTALYWYRQSLGQGLEFLIYFQGNSAPDKSGLPSDRFSAERTGGSVSTLTIQRTQQEDSAVYLCASSLVGGARQPQHFGDGTRLSIL.

The chain employs TRBV10-1 and TRBJ1-1; TRBD1 might be the D (5 bases). CDR3 length equals 16 residues. The germline V gene has CDR1 WNHNN and CDR2 SYGVQD (reference sequence). V was shortened by 3 bases and J by 3 bases, with 17 bases between the two germline ends. This CDR3 reads CASSDFRTSTDTEAFF. DNA for the CDR3: TGCGCCAGCAGTGATTTTAGGACATCGACGGACACTGAAGCTTTCTTT.

The genes are TRBV5-5 and TRBJ1-2; 9 nucleotides align to TRBD1. The CDR3 is 13 amino acids. Germline assignment: CDR1 SGHKS and CDR2 YYEKEE (reference sequence). Trimming took 4 bases from V and 5 from J; bases not matched to a gene: 3. The DNA of the CDR3 is TGTGCCAGCAGCCCGACAGGGGGGTATGGCTACACCTTC. Translating it yields CASSPTGGYGYTF.

The rearrangement joins TRBV12-5 to TRBJ1-6; TRBD1 is a possible D gene (6 bases). Germline V lookup: CDR1 LGHNT, CDR2 FRNRAP. Trimming shortened V by 2 bases and J by 1 base, and 6 bases separated the two germline ends. The CDR3 loop spans 15 amino acids. DNA for the CDR3: TGTGCTAGTGGTTTGAGGGGGTCCTATAATTCACCCCTCCACTTT. Its translation is CASGLRGSYNSPLHF. The full variable domain, completed using reference TRBV12-5 and TRBJ1-6, is DARVTQTPRHKVTEMGQEVTMRCQPILGHNTVFWYRQTMMQGLELLAYFRNRAPLDDSGMPKDRFSAEMPDATLATLKIQPSEPRDSAVYFCASGLRGSYNSPLHFGNGTRLTVT.

This CDR3 is CASSLGQGSHGYTF. The CDR3 DNA reads TGCGCCAGCAGCTTGGGACAGGGATCGCATGGCTACACCTTC. The V gene is TRBV5-1, the J gene TRBJ1-2; 7 nucleotides align to TRBD1. V lost 0 bases to trimming and J lost 6 bases; unmatched junction nucleotides: 5. CDR1 and CDR2 from the germline V gene are SGHRS and YFSETQ. CDR3 length equals 14 residues.

The V and J genes are TRBV18 and TRBJ1-1; D ambiguous. Germline lookup yields CDR1 KGHSH and CDR2 LQKENI. The germline V and J ends were trimmed by 2 bases and 0 bases, with 10 bases remaining between them. This CDR3 spans 15 amino acids. This chain's CDR3 is CASSPYQEMNTEAFF. The CDR3 nucleotides are TGTGCCAGCTCACCATATCAGGAAATGAACACTGAAGCTTTCTTT.

The rearrangement uses TRBV6-4 and TRBJ2-1, with D possibly being TRBD2 (5 bases). The V gene's germline CDR1 is MRHNA and CDR2 SNTAGT. This CDR3 comprises 16 residues. The germline V and J ends were trimmed by 4 bases and 6 bases, with 19 bases remaining between them. CDR3 sequence: CASSGEGSVGGNEQFF. CDR3 bases: TGTGCCAGCAGTGGCGAGGGTAGCGTGGGCGGCAATGAGCAGTTCTTC.

The chain has TRBV10-3 and TRBJ1-6, with unresolved D. V shed 4 bases and J shed 0 bases, with 4 bases lying between them. The CDR3 extends over 14 amino acids. The V gene's germline CDR1 is ENHRY and CDR2 SYGVKD. CDR3 in amino acids: CAISGSSYNSPLHF. CDR3 bases: TGTGCCATCAGTGGCAGCTCCTATAATTCACCCCTCCACTTT.

The chain couples TRBV2 to TRBJ1-6; 8 bases map to TRBD1. V shed 3 bases and J 10 bases; nucleotides not matched to a gene: 11. This CDR3 is built from 16 residues. Germline V gene lookup returns CDR1 SNHLY and CDR2 FYNNEI. The DNA for the CDR3 is TGTGCCAGCAGTGACCTCGCGGACAGGGTCGACTCACCCCTCCACTTT. It is translated as CASSDLADRVDSPLHF.

V and J are TRBV9 and TRBJ2-7; the D gene is possibly TRBD2 (6 bases). V was clipped by 2 bases and J by 4 bases, with 13 bases between them. The CDR3 is made up of 14 amino acids. CDR1 and CDR2 (germline): SGDLS, YYNGEE. The CDR3 here is CASSVGTEPYEQYF. The CDR3 DNA follows: TGTGCCAGCAGCGTCGGGACTGAACCTTACGAGCAGTACTTC. Using reference TRBV9 and TRBJ2-7 for the parts outside the CDR3, the full variable domain is DSGVTQTPKHLITATGQRVTLRCSPRSGDLSVYWYQQSLDQGLQFLIQYYNGEERAKGNILERFSAQQFPDLHSELNLSSLELGDSALYFCASSVGTEPYEQYFGPGTRLTVT.

A note on this clone: The junction and the germline gene differ at one end; a read error may be behind it. The V call is TRBV7-7, the J call TRBJ2-3; 7 positions agree with TRBD2. This CDR3 spans 14 amino acids. Germline V CDR1 and CDR2: SSHAT, FNYEAQ (reference sequence). The CDR3 DNA sequence: TGTGCTAGCAGCCCAGGGACTAATTCAGATACGCAGTATTTT. It yields the protein CASSPGTNSDTQYF.

This chain joins TRBV29-1 and TRBJ1-6; D may be TRBD1 (5 bases). Germline CDR1 SQVTM, CDR2 ANQGSEA. The CDR3 sequence is 13 residues long. Deletions cut 5 bases from V and 6 bases from J, with 11 bases between. This CDR3 is CSVKGPGNSPLHF. Here the CDR3 DNA reads TGCAGCGTTAAGGGGCCGGGTAATTCACCCCTCCACTTT.

The chain is built from TRBV11-1 and TRBJ2-2; D gene uncertain. The germline V and J ends were trimmed by 7 bases and 3 bases, with 15 bases remaining between them. The CDR3 is made up of 15 amino acids. The germline CDR1 and CDR2 sequences are SGHAT and FQDESV (reference sequence). The CDR3 nucleotides are TGTGCCAGCACGGTCTCTAGTAGTGACACCGGGGAGCTGTTTTTT. It yields the protein CASTVSSSDTGELFF.

The chain uses TRBV27 and TRBJ1-2; 8 positions match TRBD1. J was trimmed by 4 bases and V by 8 bases; bases with no gene match: 6. The CDR3 has 13 amino acids. Per the germline V gene, CDR1 is MNHEY and CDR2 is SMNVEV (reference sequence). The CDR3 nucleotides read TGTGCCAGCGGAACGGACAGGGCCTATGGCTACACCTTC. The encoded protein is CASGTDRAYGYTF.

J is TRBJ1-2 and V is TRBV5-6, with 7 bases identical to TRBD1. The CDR3 length is 13 residues. Germline V CDR1 and CDR2: SGHDT, YYEEEE. V lost 6 bases, J lost 8 bases, and 10 bases stayed unmatched. CDR3 sequence reads: CASNTGVIHGYTF. Written as DNA, the CDR3 is TGTGCCAGCAATACAGGGGTGATTCACGGCTACACCTTC.

The CDR3 region is CASSTGQGVNEQFF. DNA of the CDR3: TGCGCCAGCAGCACGGGACAGGGGGTCAATGAGCAGTTCTTC. The chain joins TRBV5-1 to TRBJ2-1; 11 bases fit TRBD1. The V gene's germline CDR1 is SGHRS and CDR2 YFSETQ. After removal of 4 bases from V and 6 bases from J, the junction contained 3 bases not matched to a gene. The CDR3 spans 14 residues.

This chain connects TRBV6-5 to TRBJ1-3; possible D gene TRBD1, 5 bases. CDR1 MNHEY and CDR2 SVGAGI come from the germline V gene. Trimming removed 0 bases from V and 2 bases from J, with 11 bases in between. The length of the CDR3 is 16 residues. This chain's CDR3 is CASSYSSGLAGNTIYF. In nucleotides, the CDR3 is TGTGCCAGCAGTTACTCGTCAGGGTTGGCTGGAAACACCATATATTTT.